This T cell receptor beta chain was sequenced for a study of shared clonotypes between healthy human individuals. Turning to the study itself: Per donor, CD8 memory used one plate, CD8 naive used two, CD4 memory used three and CD4 naive used three. Findings and caveats of the study: Clonotype sharing among donors likely depends on sequencing depth.

V lost 3 bases, J lost 7 bases, and 6 bases lay in between. The CDR3 consists of 12 residues. Germline V CDR1 and CDR2: SGHAT, FQNNGV. Several immunoSEQ 96-well plates shared each subset's DNA, each plate a replicate. Method: immunoSEQ multiplex PCR; TCRdb's copy keeps in-frame clones and lacks some. The sample has about 1.1 million clones; around 78% are singletons. About this clone: Its antigen is not known.

This sequence joins TRBV11-2 and TRBJ2-2, with D tentatively TRBD2 (5 bases). Sequenced material: memory CD4+ T cells from PBMCs. This sample's subset: CD45RA-negative fraction. The TCR comes from a young man in good health. Some clones in this sample may be carry-over from other donors' samples. The CDR3 here is CASSFGVGELFF. DNA for the CDR3: TGTGCCAGCAGCTTCGGGGTCGGGGAGCTGTTTTTT.